Listed below are T cell receptor beta chains from one sample, sequenced in a study of T cell responses to AZD1222 COVID-19 vaccine. Method: immunoSEQ multiplex PCR; TCRdb's copy keeps in-frame clones and lacks some. The table has approximately 260,000 clones, 80% to 95% seen once. The sequences come from peripheral blood, collected on day 0 of AZD1222 vaccination. The receptors shown here come from an adult in good health. Both conserved end residues are part of each CDR3. The D gene is left open where the match is weak. Clone size is shown for a subset of rows, as once, few, many or a class of expanded clone.

J gene: TRBJ2-1; D gene: .; V gene: TRBV2; clone size: .; CDR3 DNA: TGTGCCAGCAGTGAGGGTTACAATGAGCAGTTCTTC; CDR3 protein: CASSEGYNEQFF
J gene: TRBJ1-1; D gene: TRBD1; V gene: TRBV6-5; clone size: .; CDR3 DNA: TGTGCCTTGGGACAGCTGATGAACACTGAAGCTTTCTTT; CDR3 protein: CALGQLMNTEAFF
J gene: TRBJ1-2; D gene: .; V gene: TRBV18; clone size: .; CDR3 DNA: TGTGCCAGCTCACAGGAAGACTATGGCTACACCTTC; CDR3 protein: CASSQEDYGYTF
J gene: TRBJ2-2; D gene: TRBD1; V gene: TRBV6-5; clone size: .; CDR3 DNA: TGTGCCAGCAGGGATTGGGACAGGGAGACCGGGGAGCTGTTTTTT; CDR3 protein: CASRDWDRETGELFF
J gene: TRBJ1-2; D gene: TRBD1; V gene: TRBV6-5; clone size: .; CDR3 DNA: TGTGCCAGCAGTTACGAGGGACAGGGGAACTATGGCTACACCTTC; CDR3 protein: CASSYEGQGNYGYTF
J gene: TRBJ1-1; D gene: TRBD1; V gene: TRBV7-9; clone size: .; CDR3 DNA: TGTGCCAGCAGCCAAGGACAGGGTTTCACTGAAGCTTTCTTT; CDR3 protein: CASSQGQGFTEAFF
J gene: TRBJ2-3; D gene: TRBD1; V gene: TRBV19; clone size: few; CDR3 DNA: TGTGCCAGTAAGCCGGGACAGGGGAGGGGAGATACGCAGTATTTT; CDR3 protein: CASKPGQGRGDTQYF
J gene: TRBJ2-7; D gene: .; V gene: TRBV2; clone size: .; CDR3 DNA: TGTGCCAGCAGTGGGGGGTTTGGATACGAGCAGTACTTC; CDR3 protein: CASSGGFGYEQYF
J gene: TRBJ1-2; D gene: .; V gene: TRBV9; clone size: .; CDR3 DNA: TGTGCCAGCAGCGTAGGGGGTGACTATGGCTACACCTTC; CDR3 protein: CASSVGGDYGYTF
J gene: TRBJ1-4; D gene: TRBD1; V gene: TRBV3-1/TRBV3-2; clone size: .; CDR3 DNA: TGTGCCAGCAGCCAACGGGACAGGGAGGGAGAAAAACTGTTTTTT; CDR3 protein: CASSQRDREGEKLFF
J gene: TRBJ2-7; D gene: .; V gene: TRBV10-2; clone size: .; CDR3 DNA: TGCGCCAGCAGTGAGCGGGACCGGGTACTTGCTGCCGAGCAGTACTTC; CDR3 protein: CASSERDRVLAAEQYF
J gene: TRBJ2-2; D gene: TRBD2; V gene: TRBV5-8; clone size: many; CDR3 DNA: TGTGCCAGCAGCTTGGGGACTAGCAGCCCCACCGGGGAGCTGTTTTTT; CDR3 protein: CASSLGTSSPTGELFF
J gene: TRBJ2-7; D gene: .; V gene: TRBV6-5; clone size: .; CDR3 DNA: TGTGCCAGCACCTCCCCAGGGGTCCACGAGCAGTACTTC; CDR3 protein: CASTSPGVHEQYF
J gene: TRBJ1-5; D gene: .; V gene: TRBV2; clone size: .; CDR3 DNA: TGTGCCAGCGCGGCGGATAGCAATCAGCCCCAGCATTTT; CDR3 protein: CASAADSNQPQHF
J gene: TRBJ2-7; D gene: .; V gene: TRBV4-2; clone size: .; CDR3 DNA: TGTGCCAGCAGCCAAGAATGGGGGGGCCTCGGGATGGAGCAGTACTTC; CDR3 protein: CASSQEWGGLGMEQYF
J gene: TRBJ1-6; D gene: .; V gene: TRBV12-3/TRBV12-4; clone size: .; CDR3 DNA: TGTGCCAGCAGATTGGGTAATTCACCCCTCCACTTT; CDR3 protein: CASRLGNSPLHF
J gene: TRBJ2-1; D gene: .; V gene: TRBV7-9; clone size: .; CDR3 DNA: TGTGCCAGCAGCTTTTTCGGGAACAGCGGGTACAATGAGCAGTTCTTC; CDR3 protein: CASSFFGNSGYNEQFF
J gene: TRBJ1-1; D gene: .; V gene: TRBV30; clone size: .; CDR3 DNA: TGTGCCTCCCGACCCCCTGTTCAAGCTTTCTTT; CDR3 protein: CASRPPVQAFF
J gene: TRBJ2-7; D gene: .; V gene: TRBV7-6; clone size: .; CDR3 DNA: TGTGCCAGCAGCTTTGGGGGGCCGGGCGGATACGAGCAGTACTTC; CDR3 protein: CASSFGGPGGYEQYF
J gene: TRBJ2-7; D gene: .; V gene: TRBV5-1; clone size: .; CDR3 DNA: TGCGCCAGCAGCGTAGGACAGAGCTACGAGCAGTACTTC; CDR3 protein: CASSVGQSYEQYF
J gene: TRBJ2-7; D gene: .; V gene: TRBV19; clone size: .; CDR3 DNA: TGTGCCAGTAAAGAGCGGAGCTCCTACGAGCAGTACTTC; CDR3 protein: CASKERSSYEQYF
J gene: TRBJ2-3; D gene: TRBD2; V gene: TRBV27; clone size: .; CDR3 DNA: TGTGCCAGCAGTCCACGATTAGCGGGGCTAATAAACACAGATACGCAGTATTTT; CDR3 protein: CASSPRLAGLINTDTQYF
J gene: TRBJ2-3; D gene: TRBD2; V gene: TRBV27; clone size: .; CDR3 DNA: TGTGCCAGCAGTCTAGCGGGAGGGCCGATAGATACGCAGTATTTT; CDR3 protein: CASSLAGGPIDTQYF
J gene: TRBJ1-3; D gene: .; V gene: TRBV5-1; clone size: few; CDR3 DNA: TGCGCCAGCAGCTTGGGGGGCTCTGGAAACACCATATATTTT; CDR3 protein: CASSLGGSGNTIYF
J gene: TRBJ1-1; D gene: .; V gene: TRBV3-1/TRBV3-2; clone size: once; CDR3 DNA: TGTGCCAGCAGCCAGGGAGCGAACACTGAAGCTTTCTTT; CDR3 protein: CASSQGANTEAFF
J gene: TRBJ2-2; D gene: .; V gene: TRBV6-6; clone size: .; CDR3 DNA: TGTGCCAGCAGTCCTATTGAGGGAGAGCTGTTTTTT; CDR3 protein: CASSPIEGELFF
J gene: TRBJ1-2; D gene: TRBD1; V gene: TRBV28; clone size: .; CDR3 DNA: TGTGCCAGCAGTTTAACGGGACAGTTCGGCTATGGCTACACCTTC; CDR3 protein: CASSLTGQFGYGYTF
J gene: TRBJ2-7; D gene: .; V gene: TRBV5-1; clone size: .; CDR3 DNA: TGCGCCAGCAGCTTGGAGGCTAGGAGCTCCTACGAGCAGTACTTC; CDR3 protein: CASSLEARSSYEQYF
J gene: TRBJ2-7; D gene: .; V gene: TRBV2; clone size: .; CDR3 DNA: TGTGCCAGCAGGCCTGGGCTTGTGAATTCCGAGCAGTACTTC; CDR3 protein: CASRPGLVNSEQYF
J gene: TRBJ1-3; D gene: .; V gene: TRBV9; clone size: .; CDR3 DNA: TGTGCCAGCAGCGGCCAGGGGTTATACTCTGGAAACACCATATATTTT; CDR3 protein: CASSGQGLYSGNTIYF
J gene: TRBJ1-3; D gene: .; V gene: TRBV5-6; clone size: once; CDR3 DNA: TGTGCCAGCCAAGGTAGGGGGGAGATATTATCTGGAAACACCATATATTTT; CDR3 protein: CASQGRGEILSGNTIYF
J gene: TRBJ2-7; D gene: .; V gene: TRBV28; clone size: .; CDR3 DNA: TGTGCCAGCAGTTTAGGGGGGGCCGCAGAGTACGAGCAGTACTTC; CDR3 protein: CASSLGGAAEYEQYF
J gene: TRBJ1-4; D gene: .; V gene: TRBV27; clone size: .; CDR3 DNA: TGTGCCAGCAGTTTACGGGGAAGCGGTGAAAAACTGTTTTTT; CDR3 protein: CASSLRGSGEKLFF
J gene: TRBJ2-7; D gene: TRBD2; V gene: TRBV7-9; clone size: .; CDR3 DNA: TGTGCCAGCAGCGTAGGACTAGCGGGGGTTTACGAGCAGTACTTC; CDR3 protein: CASSVGLAGVYEQYF
J gene: TRBJ1-1; D gene: .; V gene: TRBV6-5; clone size: .; CDR3 DNA: TGTGCCAGCGCACCCTCCGACTATACTGAAGCTTTCTTT; CDR3 protein: CASAPSDYTEAFF
J gene: TRBJ1-5; D gene: TRBD1; V gene: TRBV28; clone size: few; CDR3 DNA: TGTGCCAGCAGCCCCCAGGGGGGAAGCAATCAGCCCCAGCATTTT; CDR3 protein: CASSPQGGSNQPQHF
J gene: TRBJ1-4; D gene: .; V gene: TRBV4-1; clone size: .; CDR3 DNA: TGCGCCAGCAGCCAGGGGGGCGCGAGCCCAACTAATGAAAAACTGTTTTTT; CDR3 protein: CASSQGGASPTNEKLFF
J gene: TRBJ2-7; D gene: .; V gene: TRBV28; clone size: .; CDR3 DNA: TGTGCCAGCAGTTTCGACAGCACCCTCTACGAGCAGTACTTC; CDR3 protein: CASSFDSTLYEQYF
J gene: TRBJ2-7; D gene: TRBD2; V gene: TRBV9; clone size: .; CDR3 DNA: TGTGCCAGCAGCGTAGGACTAGCGGGTTCCTACGAGCAGTACTTC; CDR3 protein: CASSVGLAGSYEQYF
J gene: TRBJ2-1; D gene: .; V gene: TRBV27; clone size: .; CDR3 DNA: TGTGCCAGCAGTTTAAGTATTTCGGCGGGAGTGGGGACAACTGAGCAGTTCTTC; CDR3 protein: CASSLSISAGVGTTEQFF
J gene: TRBJ2-5; D gene: TRBD2; V gene: TRBV29-1; clone size: .; CDR3 DNA: TGCAGCGTTTATGGTAGCGGGAGGGCCGCAGAGACCCAGTACTTC; CDR3 protein: CSVYGSGRAAETQYF
J gene: TRBJ2-3; D gene: .; V gene: TRBV4-3; clone size: .; CDR3 DNA: TGCGCCAGCAGCCAAGAGGGTAAAACAGATACGCAGTATTTT; CDR3 protein: CASSQEGKTDTQYF